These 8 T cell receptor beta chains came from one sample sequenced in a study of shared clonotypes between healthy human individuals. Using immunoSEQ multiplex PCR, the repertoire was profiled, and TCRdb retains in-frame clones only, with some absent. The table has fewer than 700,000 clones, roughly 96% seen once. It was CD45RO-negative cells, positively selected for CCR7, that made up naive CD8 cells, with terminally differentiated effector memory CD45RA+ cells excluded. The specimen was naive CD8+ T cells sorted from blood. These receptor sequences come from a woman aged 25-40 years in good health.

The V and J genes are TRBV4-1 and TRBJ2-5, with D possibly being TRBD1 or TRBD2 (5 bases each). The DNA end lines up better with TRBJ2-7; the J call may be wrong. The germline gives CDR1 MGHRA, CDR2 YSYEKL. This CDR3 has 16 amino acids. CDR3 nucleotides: TGCGCCAGCAGCCTGTCCGGGACGGGCGTAACCTACGAGCAGTACTTC. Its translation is CASSLSGTGVTYEQYF.

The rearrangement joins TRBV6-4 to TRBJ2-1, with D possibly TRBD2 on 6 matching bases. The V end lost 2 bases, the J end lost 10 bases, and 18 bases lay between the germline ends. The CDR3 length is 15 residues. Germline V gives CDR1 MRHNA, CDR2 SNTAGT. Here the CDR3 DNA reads TGTGCCAGCAGTGACCTGGTTGGAGGGAATCGGGAGCAGTTCTTC. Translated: CASSDLVGGNREQFF.

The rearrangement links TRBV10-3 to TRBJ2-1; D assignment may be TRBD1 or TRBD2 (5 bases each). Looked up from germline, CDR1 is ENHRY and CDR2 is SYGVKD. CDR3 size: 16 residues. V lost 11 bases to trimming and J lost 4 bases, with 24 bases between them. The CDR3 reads CAAAGTDSAGYNEQFF. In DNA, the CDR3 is TGTGCCGCAGCCGGGACGGACTCCGCCGGGTACAATGAGCAGTTCTTC.

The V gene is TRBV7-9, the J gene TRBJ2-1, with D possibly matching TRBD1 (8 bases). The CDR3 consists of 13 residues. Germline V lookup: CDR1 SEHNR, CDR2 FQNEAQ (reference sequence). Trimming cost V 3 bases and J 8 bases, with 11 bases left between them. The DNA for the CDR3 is TGTGCCAGCAGCTTTACAGGGGGGGATGAGCAGTTCTTC. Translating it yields CASSFTGGDEQFF.

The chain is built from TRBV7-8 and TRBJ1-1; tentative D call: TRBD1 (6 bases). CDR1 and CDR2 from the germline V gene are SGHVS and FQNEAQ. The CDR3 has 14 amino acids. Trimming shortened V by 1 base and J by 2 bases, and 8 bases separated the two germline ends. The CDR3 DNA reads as TGTGCCAGCAGCTTAGGAGGGGGAAACACTGAAGCTTTCTTT. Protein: CASSLGGGNTEAFF.

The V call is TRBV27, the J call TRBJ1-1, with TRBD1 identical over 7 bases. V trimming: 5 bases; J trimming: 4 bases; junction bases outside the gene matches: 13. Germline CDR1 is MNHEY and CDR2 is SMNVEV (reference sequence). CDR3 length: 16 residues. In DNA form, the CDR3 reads TGTGCCAGCAGTCCGCCCCCCGACAGGGAGGTCACTGAAGCTTTCTTT. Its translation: CASSPPPDREVTEAFF.

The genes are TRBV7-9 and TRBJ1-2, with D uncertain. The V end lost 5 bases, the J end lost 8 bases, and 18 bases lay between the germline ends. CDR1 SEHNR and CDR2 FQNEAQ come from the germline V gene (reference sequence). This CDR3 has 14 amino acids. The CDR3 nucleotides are TGTGCCAGCAGCCATAGCAATGAAGTCGTAGGCTACACCTTC. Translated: CASSHSNEVVGYTF. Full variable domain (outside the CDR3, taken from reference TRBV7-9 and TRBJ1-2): DTGVSQNPRHKITKRGQNVTFRCDPISEHNRLYWYRQTLGQGPEFLTYFQNEAQLEKSRLLSDRFSAERPKGSFSTLEIQRTEQGDSAMYLCASSHSNEVVGYTFGSGTRLTVV.

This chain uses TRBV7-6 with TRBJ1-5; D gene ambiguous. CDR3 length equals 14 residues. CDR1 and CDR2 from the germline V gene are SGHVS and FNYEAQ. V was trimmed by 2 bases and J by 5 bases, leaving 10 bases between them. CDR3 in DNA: TGTGCCAGCAGCTTAATTCGGGAGCATCAGCCCCAGCATTTT. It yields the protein CASSLIREHQPQHF.